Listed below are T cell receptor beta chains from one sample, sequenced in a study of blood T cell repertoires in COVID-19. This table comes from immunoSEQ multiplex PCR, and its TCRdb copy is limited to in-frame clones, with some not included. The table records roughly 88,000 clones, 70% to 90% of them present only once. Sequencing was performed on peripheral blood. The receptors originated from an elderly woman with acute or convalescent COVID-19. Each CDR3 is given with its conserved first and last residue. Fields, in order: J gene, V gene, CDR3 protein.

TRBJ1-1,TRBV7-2,CASSLVDRLATEAFF
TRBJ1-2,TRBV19,CASSHRTGVGSYTF
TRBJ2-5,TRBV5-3,CARVGLAGGIQETQYF
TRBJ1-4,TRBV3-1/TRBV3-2,CASSQDRGGSEKLFF
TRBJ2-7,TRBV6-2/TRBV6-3,CASSYQEAYEQYF
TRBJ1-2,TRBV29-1,CSVPDREYSASNYGYTF
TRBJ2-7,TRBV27,CASSLRTGALYEQYF
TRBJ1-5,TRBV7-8,CASSLIGSNQPQHF
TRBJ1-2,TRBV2,CASSDELGQGSGGYTF
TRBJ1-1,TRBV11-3,CASSQESGEAFF
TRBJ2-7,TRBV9,CASSRDLTLGATEQYF
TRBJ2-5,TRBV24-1,CATSDRGLAGETQYF
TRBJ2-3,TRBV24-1,CATSGTSDYTDTQYF
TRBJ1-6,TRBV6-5,CASSYSDRGQLSLHF
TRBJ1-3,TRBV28,CASSWVRSGGSGNTIYF
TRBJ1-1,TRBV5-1,CASSLGDRPSTEAFF
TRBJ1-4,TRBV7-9,CASSPRTGVDEKLFF
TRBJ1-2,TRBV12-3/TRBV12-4,CASSPNYGYTF
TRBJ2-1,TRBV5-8,CASSLTSGGVSRYNEQFF
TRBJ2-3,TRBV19,CASSIPWGRRRTDTQYF
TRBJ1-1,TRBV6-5,CASSSAGGAFF
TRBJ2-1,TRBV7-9,CASSFTSGGLREQFF
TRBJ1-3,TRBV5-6,CASSLGQGTGNTIYF
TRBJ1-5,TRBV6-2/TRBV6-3,CASSYEGRGDNQPQHF
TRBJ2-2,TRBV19,CASSGGLAGAGELFF
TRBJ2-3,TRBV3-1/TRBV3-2,CASSQAERGTGDTQYF
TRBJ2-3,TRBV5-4,CASSFSGIDTQYF
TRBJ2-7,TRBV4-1,CASSHGDWDEQYF
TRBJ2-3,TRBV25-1,CASSEWRGAADTQYF
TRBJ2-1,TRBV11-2,CASSLGLSSYNEQFF
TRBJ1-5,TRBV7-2,CASSPRGDQPQHF
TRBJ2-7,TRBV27,CASRSRTRATENYEQYF
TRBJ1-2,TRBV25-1,CASSDQGAPNYGYTF
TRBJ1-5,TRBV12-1,CASSWATGASQPQHF
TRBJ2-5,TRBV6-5,CASSYRGTEETQYF
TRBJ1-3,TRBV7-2,CASSLTAGGMSGNTIYF
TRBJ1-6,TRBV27,CASSPRTGNSPLHF
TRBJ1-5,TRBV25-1,CASREQDNQPQHF
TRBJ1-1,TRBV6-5,CASSYSEGNTEAFF
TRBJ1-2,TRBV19,CASRDRDRLLNYGYTF
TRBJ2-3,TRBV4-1,CASSQDHLDTHVPDTQYF